The 30 T cell receptor beta chains given below trace back to one sample, sequenced in a study of blood T cells in healthy people across ages. A second PCR, run for roughly 7 to 11 cycles, used a sample-barcoded 5' primer plus a J-beta primer mix. In TCRdb, the 5' RACE reads were re-called with MiXCR into one record per CDR3 protein. The data contain about 900,000 distinct CDR3 sequences, about 59% of them singletons. Sequenced input: blood. These receptors all stem from a man aged 25-40 years in good health.

With respect to this clonotype: An end of the junction does not agree with germline; a read error may underlie this. The gene calls are TRBV5-6 and TRBJ1-2, with D hard to call. The CDR3 contains 14 residues. The V gene's germline CDR1 is SGHDT and CDR2 YYEEEE. The CDR3 spells CASSFQEAYYGHTF. The CDR3 bases are TGTGCCAGCAGCTTTCAGGAGGCTTACTATGGCCACACCTTC.

This clonotype was observed a handful of times. The CDR3 nucleotides are TGCAGCGCGCAGGAGTCCGGGGCCAACGTCCTGACTTTC. It yields the protein CSAQESGANVLTF. The chain carries TRBV29-1 and TRBJ2-6; D unresolved. Trimming took 7 bases from V and 4 from J, leaving 11 bases between them. CDR3 length equals 13 residues. CDR1 is SQVTM, CDR2 ANQGSEA, per germline.

This chain links TRBV7-3 with TRBJ2-1, with 7 bases fitting TRBD1. Germline lookup yields CDR1 SGHTA and CDR2 FQGTGA. The ends lost 2 bases at V and 6 bases at J; junction bases unmatched: 13. CDR3 length: 17 amino acids. CDR3 sequence (DNA): TGTGCCAGCAGCTTACTCTCGACAGGGTATGGGTCCAATGAGCAGTTCTTC. This translates into CASSLLSTGYGSNEQFF.

The CDR3 bases are TGTGCCAGCAGCGACGGATATTCCTACAATGAGCAGTACTTC. Translation gives CASSDGYSYNEQYF. The rearrangement joins TRBV7-2 to TRBJ2-1; D remains unclear. The DNA matches TRBJ2-7 better at its end, which makes the J call doubtful. The germline CDR1 and CDR2 sequences are SGHTA and FQGNSA. The CDR3 has 14 amino acids.

In regard to this clonotype: A read error may account for a junction end that differs from germline. The chain combines TRBV7-7 with TRBJ2-1, with D perhaps matching TRBD2 (5 bases). This CDR3 contains 14 residues. Germline V gene lookup returns CDR1 SSHAT and CDR2 FNYEAQ (reference sequence). The DNA for the CDR3 is TGTGCTAGCAGCTTAGAAATTGGCGGGTATGAGCAGTTCTTC. Amino acid sequence: CASSLEIGGYEQFF.

The genes are TRBV5-5 and TRBJ2-3; D assignment may be TRBD1 or TRBD2 (5 bases each). Trimming left V 4 bases short and J 2 bases short, with 14 bases between. CDR1 and CDR2 from the germline V gene are SGHKS and YYEKEE (reference sequence). CDR3 length: 15 amino acids. CDR3: CASSQRDGYTDTQYF. The CDR3 DNA sequence: TGTGCCAGCAGCCAAAGGGACGGATACACAGATACGCAGTATTTT.

The chain uses TRBV7-2 and TRBJ2-2; the D gene could be TRBD1 or TRBD2 (5 bases each). The CDR3 sequence is 15 residues long. Deletions cut 6 bases from V and 4 bases from J, with 15 bases between. Germline V gene lookup returns CDR1 SGHTA and CDR2 FQGNSA. Here the CDR3 DNA reads TGTGCCAGCAGTTCTCCAGGGAGTCGCACCGGGGAGCTGTTTTTT. This encodes CASSSPGSRTGELFF.

There are a few counts of this clonotype. The V call is TRBV6-6, the J call TRBJ1-2; the D is unclear. Germline V gives CDR1 MNHNY, CDR2 SVGAGI (reference sequence). The CDR3 is 12 amino acids. V was cut by 5 bases and J by 4 bases, with 8 bases left in between. The CDR3 sequence is CASSEGRYGYTF. The CDR3 DNA sequence: TGTGCCAGCAGTGAGGGCCGCTATGGCTACACCTTC.

This clonotype has only one observation. The chain joins TRBV30 to TRBJ1-4, with 7 bases fitting TRBD1. V was pared by 2 bases and J by 4 bases, with 10 bases of the junction left unmatched. Germline CDR1 is GTSNPN and CDR2 is SVGIG (reference sequence). This CDR3 spans 16 amino acids. The CDR3 DNA is TGTGCCTGGAGTTCCTGGGGACAGTCGGATAATGAAAAACTGTTTTTT. Translating it yields CAWSSWGQSDNEKLFF.

This chain uses TRBV29-1 with TRBJ2-1; TRBD2 aligns across 8 bases. The CDR3 length is 16 residues. The germline CDR1 and CDR2 sequences are SQVTM and ANQGSEA. V gave up 4 bases and J gave up 4 bases; unmatched junction bases: 12. The DNA of the CDR3 is TGCAGCGTTGTTCCGGGGGGGCTGGGGTCGTACAATGAGCAGTTCTTC. It is translated as CSVVPGGLGSYNEQFF.

The CDR3 nucleotides read TGTGCCAGCAGTTTTTCGGCTAGCGGGAGTTACGAGCAGTACTTC. This translates into CASSFSASGSYEQYF. The rearrangement joins TRBV12-3 or TRBV12-4 to TRBJ2-7; 10 positions match TRBD2. V lost 3 bases, J lost 4 bases, and 6 bases stayed unmatched. The CDR3 totals 15 residues.

This chain joins TRBV10-3 and TRBJ2-5; D is uncertain. V lost 0 bases, J lost 4 bases, and 9 bases lay in between. The CDR3 extends over 14 amino acids. The germline V gene encodes CDR1 ENHRY and CDR2 SYGVKD. The CDR3 DNA follows: TGTGCCATCAGTGAGTCCGTGGGTACAGAGACCCAGTACTTC. Translating it yields CAISESVGTETQYF.

The table lists this clonotype with a few counts. V gene TRBV5-1 combines with J gene TRBJ2-5; D unclear. Germline V gives CDR1 SGHRS, CDR2 YFSETQ. This CDR3 is built from 13 residues. V lost 0 bases and J 7 bases, leaving 10 bases between the germline ends. The CDR3 is CASSLDRQATQYF. Written as DNA, the CDR3 is TGCGCCAGCAGCTTGGATCGGCAGGCGACCCAGTACTTC. Drawing the rest from reference TRBV5-1 and TRBJ2-5, the complete variable domain is KAGVTQTPRYLIKTRGQQVTLSCSPISGHRSVSWYQQTPGQGLQFLFEYFSETQRNKGNFPGRFSGRQFSNSRSEMNVSTLELGDSALYLCASSLDRQATQYFGPGTRLLVL.

The J gene is TRBJ2-5, the V gene TRBV14, with 13 bases fitting TRBD2. V trimming: 4 bases; J trimming: 11 bases; junction bases outside the gene matches: 16. CDR1 SGHDN and CDR2 FVKESK come from the germline V gene. This CDR3 comprises 17 residues. In DNA form, the CDR3 reads TGTGCCAGCAGCCCACAGACTAGCGGGGGGTCCCGCGGGGAGCAGTACTTC. Translated: CASSPQTSGGSRGEQYF.

The CDR3 sequence is CASAGSPFGEQFF. The CDR3 bases are TGTGCCAGCGCGGGGAGTCCATTTGGTGAGCAGTTCTTC. The rearrangement joins TRBV7-3 to TRBJ2-1; TRBD2 is a possible D gene (6 bases). Trimming took off 8 bases at V and 9 bases at J, with 17 bases between the two ends. This CDR3 region has 13 residues. The germline CDR1 and CDR2 sequences are SGHTA and FQGTGA.

The rearrangement joins TRBV9 to TRBJ2-1, with TRBD2 matching over 8 bases. The end of the DNA is better explained by TRBJ2-7, so the J call may be wrong. The CDR3 is 17 amino acids. CDR1 is SGDLS and CDR2 is YYNGEE in the germline V gene. In DNA, the CDR3 is TGTGCCAGCAGCGCCACGTCAGGACTAGCCGGCCCCAATGAGCAGTACTTC. Its translation: CASSATSGLAGPNEQYF.

This clonotype was found a few times. The rearrangement joins TRBV28 to TRBJ2-7; D not certain. The CDR3 runs 15 residues. CDR1 is MDHEN and CDR2 is SYDVKM in the germline V gene. Trimming pared 2 bases from V and 0 bases from J, leaving 11 bases between. The CDR3 DNA follows: TGTGCCAGCAGTTTAACCCCCTATGGCTCCTACGAGCAGTACTTC. It yields the protein CASSLTPYGSYEQYF.

The chain joins TRBV7-2 to TRBJ2-2; tentatively, D is TRBD2 (6 bases). V lost 1 base and J lost 0, with 9 bases in between. CDR3 length: 16 residues. The germline CDR1 and CDR2 sequences are SGHTA and FQGNSA. CDR3: CASSLGRGANTGELFF. The CDR3 bases are TGTGCCAGCAGCTTAGGGCGGGGAGCGAACACCGGGGAGCTGTTTTTT.

The CDR3 protein is CSALKTGEETQYF. CDR3 nucleotide sequence: TGCAGTGCTTTAAAGACAGGCGAGGAGACCCAGTACTTC. This chain connects TRBV20-1 to TRBJ2-5, with a possible D match to TRBD1 (6 bases). Germline loops: CDR1 DFQATT, CDR2 SNEGSKA (reference sequence). V lost 5 bases and J 5 bases, leaving 15 bases between the germline ends. The CDR3 spans 13 residues.

This sequence joins TRBV20-1 and TRBJ2-5; D gene ambiguous. V dropped 0 bases and J dropped 4 bases, with 9 bases sitting between them. The germline V gene has CDR1 DFQATT and CDR2 SNEGSKA (reference sequence). CDR3 length: 13 amino acids. The CDR3 protein is CSARDLGPETQYF. In nucleotides, the CDR3 is TGCAGTGCTAGAGACCTCGGGCCAGAGACCCAGTACTTC.

This chain uses TRBV4-3 with TRBJ2-2; 13 bases agree with TRBD2. The CDR3 totals 19 residues. J was trimmed by 0 bases and V by 4 bases; bases with no gene match: 8. Germline CDR1 LGHNA, CDR2 YSLEER. The CDR3 DNA sequence: TGCGCCAGCAGCCGAACCTCGGGACTAGCGGGGTCGAACACCGGGGAGCTGTTTTTT. Its translation is CASSRTSGLAGSNTGELFF.

The rearrangement uses TRBV7-2 and TRBJ2-4; 13 bases align to TRBD2. The V gene end was trimmed by 5 bases and the J gene end by 0 bases; junction bases not matched to a gene: 7. The CDR3 has 18 residues. Germline V CDR1 and CDR2: SGHTA, FQGNSA. The CDR3 sequence: CASSLGTSGVLAKNIQYF. DNA of the CDR3: TGTGCCAGCAGCCTCGGGACTAGCGGGGTACTAGCCAAAAACATTCAGTACTTC. The variable domain in full, with the rest retrieved from reference TRBV7-2 and TRBJ2-4, is GAGVSQSPSNKVTEKGKDVELRCDPISGHTALYWYRQSLGQGLEFLIYFQGNSAPDKSGLPSDRFSAERTGGSVSTLTIQRTQQEDSAVYLCASSLGTSGVLAKNIQYFGAGTRLSVL.

The V call is TRBV7-2, the J call TRBJ2-3, with TRBD2 matching over 12 bases. With 2 bases clipped from V and 4 bases from J, the junction kept 4 bases outside the gene matches. The CDR3 loop spans 16 amino acids. Germline CDR1 and CDR2: SGHTA and FQGNSA. The CDR3 sequence is CASSLKLAGGADTQYF. CDR3 nucleotides: TGTGCCAGCAGCTTAAAGCTAGCGGGGGGGGCAGATACGCAGTATTTT.

The chain recombines TRBV6-2 or TRBV6-3 with TRBJ2-7; 9 bases line up with TRBD1. The CDR3 loop spans 15 amino acids. Germline CDR1 is MNHEY and CDR2 is SVGEGT. J was trimmed by 5 bases and V by 8 bases; bases with no gene match: 13. The CDR3 sequence: CASGYAGTGFHEQYF. In nucleotides, the CDR3 is TGTGCCAGCGGATACGCCGGGACAGGGTTCCACGAGCAGTACTTC.

This clonotype has only a few counts. The rearrangement links TRBV6-2 or TRBV6-3 to TRBJ1-2; D not certain. The CDR3 covers 15 residues. The germline V gene has CDR1 MNHEY and CDR2 SVGEGT. V was cut by 6 bases and J by 1 base, with 15 bases left in between. The CDR3 protein is CASRRTDGVNYGYTF. The CDR3 coding sequence is TGTGCCAGCAGGAGGACGGACGGAGTTAACTATGGCTACACCTTC.

This chain connects TRBV4-2 to TRBJ2-1; D uncertain. V lost 3 bases, J lost 7 bases, and 4 bases lay in between. Germline lookup yields CDR1 LGHNA and CDR2 YNFKEQ. The CDR3 consists of 11 residues. CDR3 DNA: TGTGCCAGCAGCCACGGTAATGAGCAGTTCTTC. Its protein product is CASSHGNEQFF.

This clonotype appeared once. CDR3: CASRGPRTNTGELFF. The DNA of the CDR3 is TGTGCCAGCAGAGGACCCCGAACGAACACCGGGGAGCTGTTTTTT. The genes are TRBV7-2 and TRBJ2-2; D unresolved. The CDR3 extends over 15 amino acids. Looked up from germline, CDR1 is SGHTA and CDR2 is FQGNSA. With 6 bases removed from V and 0 bases from J, the gap between germline ends came to 11 bases.

The V call is TRBV28, the J call TRBJ2-5; TRBD2 aligns across 7 bases. The CDR3 totals 17 residues. J was trimmed by 0 bases and V by 6 bases; bases with no gene match: 13. Germline assignment: CDR1 MDHEN and CDR2 SYDVKM. CDR3 amino acids: CASRGIRRGTYQETQYF. The CDR3 nucleotides read TGTGCCAGCAGAGGAATTAGGCGGGGGACGTACCAAGAGACCCAGTACTTC.

In this sample, this clonotype turned up a few times. This chain joins TRBV28 and TRBJ2-5, with D possibly TRBD2 on 5 matching bases. V lost 9 bases and J lost 1, with 12 bases in between. This CDR3 region has 13 residues. Germline CDR1 and CDR2: MDHEN and SYDVKM. CDR3 in amino acids: CASRRPTQETQYF. For the CDR3, the DNA is TGTGCCAGTAGGAGGCCTACCCAAGAGACCCAGTACTTC.

This sequence joins TRBV4-3 and TRBJ2-1; weak D call: TRBD2 (5 bases). Trimming pared 0 bases from V and 7 bases from J, leaving 16 bases between. The CDR3 is made up of 16 amino acids. Germline CDR1 and CDR2: LGHNA and YSLEER. The CDR3 nucleotides read TGCGCCAGCAGCCAAGAACTAGACCCTCATCTAAATGAGCAGTTCTTC. It translates to CASSQELDPHLNEQFF.